Shown below are 11 T cell receptor beta chains from a single sample sequenced in a study of cytomegalovirus exposure and HLA in healthy donors. The PCR had 60 Vbeta and 13 Jbeta primers. Sequencing was performed with immunoSEQ multiplex PCR; in TCRdb, only in-frame clones are kept and a portion is missing. The repertoire holds around 120,000 clones, with 75% to 85% as singletons. The sequencing sample was made of PBMCs. All receptors derive from a woman aged 45-59 years in good health and CMV-seropositive.

The V call is TRBV7-3, the J call TRBJ2-2, with 11 bases identical to TRBD1. The CDR3 length is 17 residues. J gave up 5 bases and V 5 bases, and 10 bases lay outside the gene matches. Germline V CDR1 and CDR2: SGHTA, FQGTGA. CDR3 bases: TGTGCCAGCAGCCCGCTCCGGGACAGGGGGAGAACCGGGGAGCTGTTTTTT. It is translated as CASSPLRDRGRTGELFF.

The CDR3 sequence is CASSHVVRSWAGAGDTQYF. CDR3 in DNA: TGCGCCAGCAGCCACGTGGTCCGGAGCTGGGCGGGGGCGGGAGATACGCAGTATTTT. The gene calls are TRBV4-3 and TRBJ2-3; tentative D call: TRBD2 (7 bases). CDR1 and CDR2 (germline): LGHNA, YSLEER. CDR3 length: 19 residues. The germline V and J ends were trimmed by 3 bases and 5 bases, with 27 bases remaining between them.

The chain employs TRBV4-1 and TRBJ2-5, with a weak D call TRBD1 (6 bases). V was clipped by 1 base and J by 9 bases, with 18 bases between them. The germline CDR1 and CDR2 sequences are MGHRA and YSYEKL. The CDR3 contains 15 residues. CDR3 residues: CASSQGKTGSLAQYF. For the CDR3, the DNA is TGCGCCAGCAGCCAAGGCAAGACAGGTTCTTTGGCCCAGTACTTC.

The chain employs TRBV6-5 and TRBJ1-1; D gene ambiguous. The CDR3 runs 14 residues. V was trimmed by 0 bases and J by 10 bases, leaving 15 bases between them. From germline, CDR1 is MNHEY and CDR2 SVGAGI. CDR3 in DNA: TGTGCCAGCAGTTACTCGTTGACGACATGTTCAGCTTTCTTT. It translates to CASSYSLTTCSAFF.

This rearrangement joins TRBV5-1 to TRBJ1-6; 10 bases are a match to TRBD1. Trimming cost V 5 bases and J 9 bases; bases outside gene matches: 8. The CDR3 extends over 15 amino acids. Germline loops: CDR1 SGHRS, CDR2 YFSETQ. CDR3 region: CASREDGTGVSPLHF. The CDR3 bases are TGCGCCAGCAGGGAAGATGGGACAGGGGTTTCACCCCTCCACTTT.

This clone occurred once. The rearrangement joins TRBV5-8 to TRBJ2-2, with D possibly being TRBD2 (5 bases). This CDR3 contains 17 residues. Germline CDR1 is SGHTS and CDR2 is YDEGEE. V was cut by 3 bases and J by 3 bases, with 18 bases left in between. CDR3 nucleotides: TGTGCCAGCAGCTCCGGACGGTGGGTGAGGGACACCGGGGAGCTGTTTTTT. Its translation: CASSSGRWVRDTGELFF.

This chain connects TRBV29-1 to TRBJ1-3; D possibly corresponds to TRBD1 (6 bases). This CDR3 spans 14 amino acids. V was clipped by 6 bases and J by 2 bases, with 14 bases between them. Per germline, CDR1 SQVTM and CDR2 ANQGSEA. In DNA, the CDR3 is TGCAGCGTCGGCTCAGGGGTGGCTGGAAACACCATATATTTT. It codes for CSVGSGVAGNTIYF.

The chain uses TRBV19 and TRBJ2-7; maybe TRBD1 (6 bases). This CDR3 region has 15 residues. Trimming took 6 bases from V and 0 from J, leaving 15 bases between them. CDR1 and CDR2 (germline): LNHDA, SQIVND (reference sequence). The DNA for the CDR3 is TGTGCCAGTAGCCACCGGGACAAAAGCTCCTACGAGCAGTACTTC. It translates to CASSHRDKSSYEQYF.

This clone appeared once. The chain has TRBV5-1 and TRBJ2-2; 11 nucleotides line up with TRBD2. The junction had 2 bases not matched to a gene; V was cut back by 3 bases and J by 4 bases. CDR3 size: 15 residues. Looked up from germline, CDR1 is SGHRS and CDR2 is YFSETQ. CDR3 in amino acids: CASSWGTSGTGELFF. The DNA of the CDR3 is TGCGCCAGCAGCTGGGGGACTAGCGGCACCGGGGAGCTGTTTTTT. The entire variable domain, with the rest obtained from reference TRBV5-1 and TRBJ2-2, is as follows: KAGVTQTPRYLIKTRGQQVTLSCSPISGHRSVSWYQQTPGQGLQFLFEYFSETQRNKGNFPGRFSGRQFSNSRSEMNVSTLELGDSALYLCASSWGTSGTGELFFGEGSRLTVL.

The CDR3 region is CAISESRGQETQYF. CDR3 DNA: TGTGCCATCAGTGAGTCTAGGGGCCAAGAGACCCAGTACTTC. This sequence joins TRBV10-3 and TRBJ2-5, with D perhaps TRBD1 (5 bases). Germline V gene sequence: CDR1 ENHRY, CDR2 SYGVKD. This CDR3 region has 14 residues. The V and J ends lost 0 bases and 1 base respectively, with 6 bases between them.

The rearrangement joins TRBV9 to TRBJ2-2; D uncertain. This CDR3 spans 14 amino acids. The germline CDR1 and CDR2 sequences are SGDLS and YYNGEE. Trimming pared 2 bases from V and 0 bases from J, leaving 5 bases between. CDR3 sequence: CASSVRSNTGELFF. The CDR3 bases are TGTGCCAGCAGCGTGAGGTCGAACACCGGGGAGCTGTTTTTT.